The text below deals with one T cell receptor (beta chain). No antigen is known for it. This entry is derived from a study of T cell responses to AZD1222 COVID-19 vaccine. Study as a whole: Second-dose groups at about 4 or about 12 weeks were pooled. General study points: Baseline antibody screening turned up just five to seven seropositive AZD1222 recipients. Spike-specific TCR breadth and depth went up after people got two AZD1222 doses. Donors were largely white British and mainly female; clonal diversity was possibly underestimated.

The V gene's germline CDR1 is SGHTA and CDR2 FQGNSA. The CDR3 is made up of 15 amino acids. V shed 2 bases and J 7 bases; nucleotides not matched to a gene: 4. Some clones are missing from TCRdb's copy, which holds only in-frame ones; the method was immunoSEQ multiplex PCR. The sample lists over 100,000 clones, 85% to 90% seen once, with approximately 12% in the top ten. This specimen consisted of peripheral blood, obtained on day 0 of AZD1222 vaccination. The rearrangement uses TRBV7-2 and TRBJ1-6; TRBD1 aligns across 8 bases. The sequence was obtained from an adult in good health. This CDR3 is CASSLQQGANSPLHF. The CDR3 region has the DNA TGTGCCAGCAGCTTACAGCAGGGGGCGAATTCACCCCTCCACTTT. Full variable domain (remainder filled in from reference TRBV7-2 and TRBJ1-6): GAGVSQSPSNKVTEKGKDVELRCDPISGHTALYWYRQSLGQGLEFLIYFQGNSAPDKSGLPSDRFSAERTGGSVSTLTIQRTQQEDSAVYLCASSLQQGANSPLHFGNGTRLTVT.